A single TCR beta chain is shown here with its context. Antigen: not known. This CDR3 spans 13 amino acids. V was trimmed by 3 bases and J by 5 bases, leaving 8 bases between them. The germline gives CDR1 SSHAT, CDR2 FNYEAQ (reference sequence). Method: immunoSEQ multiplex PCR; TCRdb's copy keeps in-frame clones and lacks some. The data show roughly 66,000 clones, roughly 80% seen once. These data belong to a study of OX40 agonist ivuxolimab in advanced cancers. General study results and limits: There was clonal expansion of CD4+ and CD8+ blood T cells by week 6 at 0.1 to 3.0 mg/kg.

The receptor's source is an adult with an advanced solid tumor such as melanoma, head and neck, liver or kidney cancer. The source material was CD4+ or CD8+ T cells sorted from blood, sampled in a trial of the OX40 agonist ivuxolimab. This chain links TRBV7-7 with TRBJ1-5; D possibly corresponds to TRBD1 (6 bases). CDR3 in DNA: TGTGCCAGCAGCTTGGACAGCGATCAGCCCCAGCATTTT. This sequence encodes CASSLDSDQPQHF.